One sample yielded the 23 T cell receptor beta chains listed below, sequenced in a study of shared clonotypes between healthy human individuals. Assay used: immunoSEQ multiplex PCR; TCRdb lists only in-frame clones, some missing. The sample has some 490,000 clones, 81% seen once. The material sequenced was PBMCs. These receptors were collected from a woman between 40 and 55 years old in good health. Some clones in this sample may be carry-over from other donors' samples.

A note on this clone: Since a far larger clone is one base different, this is likely a read error. The rearrangement links TRBV29-1 to TRBJ2-5, with D perhaps being TRBD1 or TRBD2 (6 bases each). CDR1 and CDR2 from the germline V gene are SQVTM and ANQGSEA. This CDR3 has 14 residues. Between the trimmed V and J ends, which lost 3 bases and 4 bases, there was a span of 15 bases. CDR3 sequence (DNA): TGCAGCGTTGATGATAGGGGGACTGGAGAGACCCAGTACTTC. Translation gives CSVDDRGTGETQYF. Based on the CDR3 plus reference TRBV29-1 and TRBJ2-5, the full variable domain is SAVISQKPSRDICQRGTSLTIQCQVDSQVTMMFWYRQQPGQSLTLIATANQGSEATYESGFVIDKFPISRPNLTFSTLTVSNMSPEDSSIYLCSVDDRGTGETQYFGPGTRLLVL.

This chain joins TRBV21-1 and TRBJ1-2; the table assigns TRBD1, which was not confirmed against the DNA. TRBV21-1 is a pseudogene segment. This CDR3 has 15 amino acids. Here the CDR3 reads CASSNTRDRDYGYTF. CDR3 coding DNA: TGTGCCAGCAGCAACACCCGGGACAGGGACTATGGCTACACCTTC.

CDR3 DNA: TGTGCCAGCAGCCCAGACACGAGCGAGCAGTACTTC. Protein product: CASSPDTSEQYF. The chain recombines TRBV9 with TRBJ2-7; D call uncertain. Germline CDR1 is SGDLS and CDR2 is YYNGEE. Trimming removed 4 bases at V and 6 bases at J, with 11 bases between. The CDR3 is made up of 12 amino acids.

V and J are TRBV5-6 and TRBJ1-1; unclear D gene. The CDR3 spans 13 residues. The V end was cut by 6 bases, the J end by 5 bases, with 14 bases between. CDR1 is SGHDT, CDR2 YYEEEE, per germline. Written as DNA, the CDR3 is TGTGCCAGCACCATAAGCGGAGGGACTGAAGCTTTCTTT. This codes for CASTISGGTEAFF.

The chain has TRBV5-4 and TRBJ2-3, with 15 bases aligning to TRBD2. With 3 bases clipped from V and 7 bases from J, the junction kept 3 bases outside the gene matches. CDR1 SGHNT and CDR2 YYREEE come from the germline V gene (reference sequence). The CDR3 totals 15 residues. The CDR3 DNA follows: TGTGCCAGCAGCTGGACTAGCGGGAGGGCACATACGCAGTATTTT. This encodes CASSWTSGRAHTQYF.

The chain has TRBV4-2 and TRBJ1-4; D ambiguous. The CDR3 totals 16 residues. V lost 0 bases to trimming and J lost 0 bases, with 8 bases between them. Germline V gene data show CDR1 as LGHNA and CDR2 as YNFKEQ. The DNA of the CDR3 is TGTGCCAGCAGCCAAGAGGTAGTTGCAACTAATGAAAAACTGTTTTTT. Translation gives CASSQEVVATNEKLFF.

This clone was picked up one time. The V gene is TRBV6-4, the J gene TRBJ2-3, with D possibly matching TRBD1 (6 bases). Deletions cut 5 bases from V and 1 base from J, with 10 bases between. Germline V gene sequence: CDR1 MRHNA, CDR2 SNTAGT. The CDR3 is made up of 14 amino acids. The CDR3 nucleotides read TGTGCCAGCAGTCCCGAGGGGGGCACAGATACGCAGTATTTT. It specifies CASSPEGGTDTQYF.

This chain links TRBV10-3 with TRBJ2-1; 11 nucleotides agree with TRBD2. Germline values: CDR1 ENHRY, CDR2 SYGVKD. The CDR3 is 16 residues long. The V and J ends lost 2 bases and 2 bases, in that order; junction bases with no gene match: 2. CDR3 residues: CAISEPTSGTYNEQFF. CDR3 bases: TGTGCCATCAGTGAGCCGACTAGCGGGACCTACAATGAGCAGTTCTTC.

A single count supports this clone. J is TRBJ2-7 and V is TRBV19; 9 nucleotides match TRBD1. The germline gives CDR1 LNHDA, CDR2 SQIVND (reference sequence). CDR3 size: 13 residues. The V and J ends lost 5 bases and 5 bases, in that order; junction bases with no gene match: 4. CDR3 nucleotides: TGTGCCAGTAGTCCCGGGACAGGGAACGAGCAGTACTTC. As protein: CASSPGTGNEQYF.

This clone was detected only a few times. Only one base separates this from a far larger clonotype, so it likely reflects a read error. The same CDR3 also results from other DNA sequences found in this sample. CDR3 sequence: CAWTPKEGRNTEAFF. For the CDR3, the DNA is TGTGCCTGGACCCCGAAGGAGGGCAGGAACACTGAAGCCTTCTTT. This rearrangement joins TRBV30 to TRBJ1-1; no definite D call. This CDR3 is built from 15 residues. Looked up from germline, CDR1 is GTSNPN and CDR2 is SVGIG (reference sequence).

Comments on this clone: Relative to the germline gene, one junction end is altered; a read error may explain this. This sequence joins TRBV7-9 and TRBJ1-1; D is perhaps TRBD1 (6 bases). CDR1 is SEHNR, CDR2 FQNEAQ, per germline (reference sequence). The CDR3 spans 16 residues. In nucleotides, the CDR3 is TGCGCCAGCAGCTTAAGGAGGGGGTTAGGTGACACTGAAGCTTTCTTT. This translates into CASSLRRGLGDTEAFF.

This clone was seen once. A far larger clone is just one base off, so this is likely a read error. V is TRBV4-3 and J is TRBJ2-7, with 8 bases aligning to TRBD1. This CDR3 has 14 amino acids. The junction had 7 bases not matched to a gene; V was cut back by 5 bases and J by 4 bases. Germline V lookup: CDR1 LGHNA, CDR2 YSLEER. Here the CDR3 reads CASSYNRGEYEQYF. The CDR3 DNA reads TGCGCCAGCAGCTATAACAGGGGGGAGTACGAGCAGTACTTC.

The V call is TRBV2, the J call TRBJ2-3; D not certain. The germline V gene has CDR1 SNHLY and CDR2 FYNNEI. CDR3 length: 13 residues. V shed 5 bases and J shed 5 bases, with 11 bases lying between them. This CDR3 reads CASSMTYLDTQYF. In nucleotides, the CDR3 is TGTGCCAGCAGTATGACTTATTTAGATACGCAGTATTTT.

The gene calls are TRBV5-6 and TRBJ2-5; a possible D gene is TRBD2 (5 bases). Per the germline V gene, CDR1 is SGHDT and CDR2 is YYEEEE. Between the trimmed V and J ends, which lost 0 bases and 1 base, there was a span of 10 bases. The CDR3 spans 15 residues. CDR3 in DNA: TGTGCCAGCAGCTTGGCCTCGAGCGGCCAAGAGACCCAGTACTTC. Amino acid sequence: CASSLASSGQETQYF.

The chain combines TRBV27 with TRBJ2-7, with TRBD1 identical over 9 bases. Trimming took 7 bases from V and 2 from J; bases not matched to a gene: 3. In germline, CDR1 is MNHEY, CDR2 SMNVEV (reference sequence). The CDR3 loop spans 13 amino acids. The CDR3, as DNA: TGTGCCAGCACCCGGACAGGGGCCTACGAGCAGTACTTC. Its translation is CASTRTGAYEQYF.

This clone was counted a single time. The chain is built from TRBV10-2 and TRBJ1-1, with D tentatively TRBD1 (6 bases). V lost 3 bases and J lost 1, with 15 bases in between. Germline CDR1 WSHSY, CDR2 SAAADI. The CDR3 loop spans 16 amino acids. The CDR3 DNA reads TGCGCCAGCAGTGAAGGATGGACAGCTAGGAACACTGAAGCTTTCTTT. Translated, it gives CASSEGWTARNTEAFF.

This clone showed up just once. The chain couples TRBV9 to TRBJ1-5; D gene uncertain. The CDR3 covers 14 residues. Germline CDR1 is SGDLS and CDR2 is YYNGEE. V lost 0 bases to trimming and J lost 7 bases, with 11 bases between them. DNA of the CDR3: TGTGCCAGCAGCGTAGGGGATTCAAACCAGCCCCAGCATTTT. Its translation is CASSVGDSNQPQHF. The variable domain in full, with the rest retrieved from reference TRBV9 and TRBJ1-5, is DSGVTQTPKHLITATGQRVTLRCSPRSGDLSVYWYQQSLDQGLQFLIQYYNGEERAKGNILERFSAQQFPDLHSELNLSSLELGDSALYFCASSVGDSNQPQHFGDGTRLSIL.

The rearrangement joins TRBV6-1 to TRBJ1-1; D gene uncertain. Trimming shortened V by 0 bases and J by 0 bases, and 2 bases separated the two germline ends. The CDR3 is made up of 13 amino acids. CDR1 and CDR2 from the germline V gene are MNHNS and SASEGT. The CDR3 bases are TGTGCCAGCAGTGAAGCGCTGAACACTGAAGCTTTCTTT. Amino acid sequence: CASSEALNTEAFF.

This clone has just one count. This chain connects TRBV6-1 to TRBJ1-2, with D perhaps matching TRBD1 (6 bases). The CDR3 contains 12 residues. Trimming left V 6 bases short and J 9 bases short, with 14 bases between. Germline V gene data show CDR1 as MNHNS and CDR2 as SASEGT. The CDR3 DNA follows: TGTGCCAGCAGGGCGGACAGTCGAAGCTACACCTTC. It translates to CASRADSRSYTF.

Comments on this clone: The likely explanation is a read error, given a far larger clone one base away. This sequence joins TRBV10-3 and TRBJ2-5, with TRBD1 matching over 9 bases. The CDR3 length is 13 residues. CDR1 is ENHRY, CDR2 SYGVKD, per germline. This CDR3 is CAVSGDRVGEQYF. The CDR3 coding sequence is TGTGCCGTCAGTGGGGACAGGGTCGGGGAGCAGTACTTC.

The chain employs TRBV28 and TRBJ2-7; 12 nucleotides match TRBD2. Germline lookup yields CDR1 MDHEN and CDR2 SYDVKM. The CDR3 covers 16 residues. V lost 6 bases, J lost 3 bases, and 9 bases stayed unmatched. CDR3 sequence (DNA): TGTGCCAGCAGCTCGACGCTACTAGCGGGAGGCTACGAGCAGTACTTC. This sequence encodes CASSSTLLAGGYEQYF.

With respect to this clone: The sample has other DNA sequences that encode this CDR3 too. The rearrangement uses TRBV28 and TRBJ1-5; TRBD1 matches at 7 bases. The CDR3 spans 15 residues. CDR1 is MDHEN and CDR2 is SYDVKM in the germline V gene. V lost 6 bases, J lost 3 bases, and 8 bases stayed unmatched. CDR3 sequence: CASSRIDRDNQPQHF. The DNA of the CDR3 is TGTGCCAGCAGCCGCATAGACAGGGACAATCAGCCCCAGCATTTT.

This chain links TRBV7-2 with TRBJ2-7; a weak D match, TRBD2 (5 bases). Germline V lookup: CDR1 SGHTA, CDR2 FQGNSA. Trimming removed 3 bases at V and 0 bases at J, with 12 bases between. This CDR3 has 15 amino acids. CDR3 nucleotides: TGTGCCAGCAGCTTGAGGGCTCTGAGCTCCTACGAGCAGTACTTC. This gives the protein CASSLRALSSYEQYF.